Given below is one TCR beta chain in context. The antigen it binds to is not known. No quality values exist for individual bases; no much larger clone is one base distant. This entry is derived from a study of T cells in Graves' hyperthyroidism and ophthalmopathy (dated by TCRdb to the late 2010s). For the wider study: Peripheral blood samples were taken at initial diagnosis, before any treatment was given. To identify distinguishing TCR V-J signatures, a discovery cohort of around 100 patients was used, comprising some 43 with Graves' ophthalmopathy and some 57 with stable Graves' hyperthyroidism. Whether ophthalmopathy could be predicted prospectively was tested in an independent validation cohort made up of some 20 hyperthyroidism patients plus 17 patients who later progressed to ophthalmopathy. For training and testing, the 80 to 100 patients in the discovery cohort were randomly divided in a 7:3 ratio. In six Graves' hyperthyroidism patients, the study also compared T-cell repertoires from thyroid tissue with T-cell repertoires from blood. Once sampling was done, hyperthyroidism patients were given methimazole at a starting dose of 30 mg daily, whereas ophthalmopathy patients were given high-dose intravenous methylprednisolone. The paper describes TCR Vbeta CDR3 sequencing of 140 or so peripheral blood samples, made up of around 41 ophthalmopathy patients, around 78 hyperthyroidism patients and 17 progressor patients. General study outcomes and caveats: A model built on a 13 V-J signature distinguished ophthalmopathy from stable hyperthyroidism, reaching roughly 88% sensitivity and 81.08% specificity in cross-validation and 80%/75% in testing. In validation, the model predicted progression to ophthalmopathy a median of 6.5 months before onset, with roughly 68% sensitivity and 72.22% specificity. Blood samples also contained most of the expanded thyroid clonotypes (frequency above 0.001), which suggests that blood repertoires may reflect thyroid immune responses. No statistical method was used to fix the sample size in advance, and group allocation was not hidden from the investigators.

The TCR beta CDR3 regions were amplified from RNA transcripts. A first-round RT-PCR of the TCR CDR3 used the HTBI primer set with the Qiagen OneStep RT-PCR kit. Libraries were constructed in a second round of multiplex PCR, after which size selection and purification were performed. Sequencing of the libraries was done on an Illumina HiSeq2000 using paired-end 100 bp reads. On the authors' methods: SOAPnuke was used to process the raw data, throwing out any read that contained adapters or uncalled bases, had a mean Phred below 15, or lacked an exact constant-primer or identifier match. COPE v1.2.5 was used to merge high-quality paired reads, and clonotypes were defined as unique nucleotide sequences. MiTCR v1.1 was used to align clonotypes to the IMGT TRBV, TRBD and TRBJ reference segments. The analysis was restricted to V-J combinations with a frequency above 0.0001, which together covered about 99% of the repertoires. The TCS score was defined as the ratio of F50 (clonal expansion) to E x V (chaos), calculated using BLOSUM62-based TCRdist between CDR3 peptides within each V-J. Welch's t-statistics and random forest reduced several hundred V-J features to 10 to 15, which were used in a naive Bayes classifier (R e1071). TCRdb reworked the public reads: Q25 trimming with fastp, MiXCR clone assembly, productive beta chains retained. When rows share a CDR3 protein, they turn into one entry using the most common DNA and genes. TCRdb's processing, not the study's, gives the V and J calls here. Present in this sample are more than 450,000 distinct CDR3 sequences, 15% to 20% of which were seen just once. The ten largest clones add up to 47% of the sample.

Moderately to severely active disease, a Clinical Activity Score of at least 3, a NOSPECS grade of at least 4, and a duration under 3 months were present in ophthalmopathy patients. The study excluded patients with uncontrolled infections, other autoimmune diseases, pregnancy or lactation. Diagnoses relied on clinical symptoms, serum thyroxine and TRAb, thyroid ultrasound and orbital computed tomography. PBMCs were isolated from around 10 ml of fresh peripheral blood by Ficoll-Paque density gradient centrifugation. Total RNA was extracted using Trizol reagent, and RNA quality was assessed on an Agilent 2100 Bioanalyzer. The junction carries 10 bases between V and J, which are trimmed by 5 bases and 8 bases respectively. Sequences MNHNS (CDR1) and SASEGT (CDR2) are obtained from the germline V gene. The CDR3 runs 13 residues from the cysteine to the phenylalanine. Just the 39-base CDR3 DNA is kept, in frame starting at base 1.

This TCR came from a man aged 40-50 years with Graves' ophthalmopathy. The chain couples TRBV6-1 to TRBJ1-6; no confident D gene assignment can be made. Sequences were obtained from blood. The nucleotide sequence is TGTGCCAGCAGTCAAAAAGGCGATTCACCCCTCCACTTT. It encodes CASSQKGDSPLHF.